The clone carrying this T cell receptor (beta chain) was counted many times. This sample's RNA came from whole unsorted tissue. This sample was taken from a study of tumor and adjacent non-tumor tissue in lung cancer. There are 16 residues in the CDR3. Trimming took off 10 bases at V and 5 bases at J, with 23 bases between the two ends. Germline V CDR1 and CDR2: MNHEY, SVGEGT. The library came from three nested PCR rounds adapted from ARM-PCR protocols. TCRdb used MiXCR to reprocess the multiplex PCR reads, holding one entry per CDR3 protein. In the table there are about 93,000 distinct CDR3 sequences, about 61% of which are singletons.

The source is a man aged 65-85 years with non-small cell lung cancer. The V gene is TRBV6-2 or TRBV6-3, the J gene TRBJ2-2, with a tentative D call TRBD2 (7 bases). The sequenced sample was lung tumor tissue. CDR3 residues: CATNDAGGGATGELFF. The CDR3 bases are TGTGCCACCAACGACGCCGGTGGGGGGGCGACCGGGGAGCTGTTTTTT.